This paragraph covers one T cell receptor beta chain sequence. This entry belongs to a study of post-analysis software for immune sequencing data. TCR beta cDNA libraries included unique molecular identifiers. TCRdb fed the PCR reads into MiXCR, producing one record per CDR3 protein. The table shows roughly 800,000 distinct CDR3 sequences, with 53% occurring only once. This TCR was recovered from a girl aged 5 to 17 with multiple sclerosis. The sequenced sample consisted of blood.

The CDR3 is CASSPEGGLYNEQFF. Written as DNA, the CDR3 is TGCGCCAGCAGCCCTGAGGGGGGGCTCTACAATGAGCAGTTCTTC. J is TRBJ2-1 and V is TRBV5-1, with D maybe TRBD2 (7 bases). Germline lookup yields CDR1 SGHRS and CDR2 YFSETQ. V was trimmed by 4 bases and J by 3 bases, leaving 14 bases between them. This CDR3 comprises 15 residues. Looking up the rest from reference TRBV5-1 and TRBJ2-1 gives the full variable domain: KAGVTQTPRYLIKTRGQQVTLSCSPISGHRSVSWYQQTPGQGLQFLFEYFSETQRNKGNFPGRFSGRQFSNSRSEMNVSTLELGDSALYLCASSPEGGLYNEQFFGPGTRLTVL.